This TCR beta chain was profiled in a study of T cell changes during pregnancy in multiple sclerosis. Profiling relied on immunoSEQ multiplex PCR, and the TCRdb table lists in-frame clones only, not all of them. The table has 65,000 to 75,000 clones, roughly 92% seen once. Germline values: CDR1 SGHDT, CDR2 YYEEEE. Trimming stripped 1 base from V and 4 bases from J, with 15 bases between. The CDR3 consists of 15 residues. The input for sequencing was peripheral blood, taken after pregnancy. The origin of this receptor is a female donor in good health, enrolled as a control in a pregnancy study. The genes are TRBV5-6 and TRBJ2-7; D possibly corresponds to TRBD2 (6 bases). Written as DNA, the CDR3 is TGTGCCAGCAGCTTGAGGCGGAGGAGGGATTACGAGCAGTACTTC. Its protein is CASSLRRRRDYEQYF.